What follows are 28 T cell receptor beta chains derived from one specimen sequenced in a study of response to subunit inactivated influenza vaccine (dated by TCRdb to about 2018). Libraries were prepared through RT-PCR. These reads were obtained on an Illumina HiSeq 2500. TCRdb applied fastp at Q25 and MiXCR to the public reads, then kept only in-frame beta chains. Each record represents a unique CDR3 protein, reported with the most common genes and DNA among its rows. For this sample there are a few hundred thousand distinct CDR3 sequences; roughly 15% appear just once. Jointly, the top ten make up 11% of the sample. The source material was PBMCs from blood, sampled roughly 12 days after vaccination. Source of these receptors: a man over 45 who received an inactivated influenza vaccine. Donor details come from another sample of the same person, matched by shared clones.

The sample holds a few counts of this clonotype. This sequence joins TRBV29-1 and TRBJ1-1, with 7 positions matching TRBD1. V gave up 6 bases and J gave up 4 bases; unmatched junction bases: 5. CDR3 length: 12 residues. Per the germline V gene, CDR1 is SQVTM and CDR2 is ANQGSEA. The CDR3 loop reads CSVPRGSTEAFF. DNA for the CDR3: TGCAGCGTCCCCAGGGGGAGCACTGAAGCTTTCTTT.

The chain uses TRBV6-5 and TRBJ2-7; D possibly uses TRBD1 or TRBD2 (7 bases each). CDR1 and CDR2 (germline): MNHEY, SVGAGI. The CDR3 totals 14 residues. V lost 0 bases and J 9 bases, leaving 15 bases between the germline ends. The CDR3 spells CASSYSNRRGGQYF. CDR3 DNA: TGTGCCAGCAGTTACTCGAACCGCAGGGGGGGGCAGTACTTC.

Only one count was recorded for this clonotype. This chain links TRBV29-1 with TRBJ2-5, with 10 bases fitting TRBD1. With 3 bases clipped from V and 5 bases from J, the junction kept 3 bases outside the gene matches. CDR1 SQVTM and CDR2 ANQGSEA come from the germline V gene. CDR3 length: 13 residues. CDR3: CSVDGTGVETQYF. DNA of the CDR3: TGCAGCGTTGACGGGACAGGGGTGGAGACCCAGTACTTC.

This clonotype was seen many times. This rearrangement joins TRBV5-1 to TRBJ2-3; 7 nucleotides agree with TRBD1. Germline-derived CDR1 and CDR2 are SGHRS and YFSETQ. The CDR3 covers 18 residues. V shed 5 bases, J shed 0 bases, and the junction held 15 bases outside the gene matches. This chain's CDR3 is CASSSGTAYLASTDTQYF. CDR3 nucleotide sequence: TGCGCCAGCAGTTCCGGGACAGCTTACCTCGCTAGCACAGATACGCAGTATTTT.

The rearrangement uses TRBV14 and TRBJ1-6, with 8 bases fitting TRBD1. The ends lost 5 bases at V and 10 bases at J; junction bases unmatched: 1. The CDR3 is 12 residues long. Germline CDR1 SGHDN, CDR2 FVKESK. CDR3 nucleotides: TGTGCCAGCAGCTCAGGGGGCTCACCCCTCCACTTT. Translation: CASSSGGSPLHF.

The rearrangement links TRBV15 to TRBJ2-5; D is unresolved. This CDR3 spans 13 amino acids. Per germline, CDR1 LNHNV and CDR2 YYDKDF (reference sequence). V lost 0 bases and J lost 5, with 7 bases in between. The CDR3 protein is CATSREAHETQYF. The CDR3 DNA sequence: TGTGCCACCAGCAGAGAGGCTCATGAGACCCAGTACTTC.

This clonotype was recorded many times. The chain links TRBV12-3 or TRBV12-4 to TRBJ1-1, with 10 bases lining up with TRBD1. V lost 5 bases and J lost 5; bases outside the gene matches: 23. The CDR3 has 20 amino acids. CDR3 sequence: CASSAGGLDRGIWRRTEAFF. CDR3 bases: TGTGCCAGCAGTGCTGGGGGTTTGGACAGGGGGATTTGGAGGAGGACTGAAGCTTTCTTT.

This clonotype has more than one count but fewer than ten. As DNA, the CDR3 is TGCGCCAGCAGCTTGGCCGGGGGGGGGAACACTGAAGCTTTCTTT. Encoded protein: CASSLAGGGNTEAFF. The V and J genes are TRBV5-1 and TRBJ1-1; perhaps TRBD1 as D (5 bases). With 0 bases removed from V and 1 base from J, the gap between germline ends came to 10 bases. CDR3 length: 15 amino acids. Germline lookup yields CDR1 SGHRS and CDR2 YFSETQ.

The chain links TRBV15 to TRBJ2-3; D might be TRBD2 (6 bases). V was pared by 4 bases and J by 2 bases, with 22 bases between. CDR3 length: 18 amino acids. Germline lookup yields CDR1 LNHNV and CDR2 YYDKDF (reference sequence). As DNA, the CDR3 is TGTGCCACCAGCACGAGAAGTTACGGGACTCAAATCACAGATACGCAGTATTTT. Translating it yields CATSTRSYGTQITDTQYF.

In DNA form, the CDR3 reads TGTGCCAGCAGCTTATCTGGCGTCCTGGACTATGGCTACACCTTC. This gives the protein CASSLSGVLDYGYTF. The gene calls are TRBV7-2 and TRBJ1-2; the D is unclear. This CDR3 has 15 residues. V lost 2 bases, J lost 3 bases, and 13 bases lay in between. CDR1 is SGHTA and CDR2 is FQGNSA in the germline V gene.

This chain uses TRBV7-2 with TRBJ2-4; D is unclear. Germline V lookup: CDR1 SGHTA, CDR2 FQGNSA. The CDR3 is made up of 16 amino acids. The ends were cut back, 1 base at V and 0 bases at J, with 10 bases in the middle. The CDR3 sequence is CASSLVGRRAKNIQYF. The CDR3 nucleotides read TGTGCCAGCAGCTTAGTAGGCAGGAGAGCCAAAAACATTCAGTACTTC. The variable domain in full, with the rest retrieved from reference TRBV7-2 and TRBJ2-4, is GAGVSQSPSNKVTEKGKDVELRCDPISGHTALYWYRQSLGQGLEFLIYFQGNSAPDKSGLPSDRFSAERTGGSVSTLTIQRTQQEDSAVYLCASSLVGRRAKNIQYFGAGTRLSVL.

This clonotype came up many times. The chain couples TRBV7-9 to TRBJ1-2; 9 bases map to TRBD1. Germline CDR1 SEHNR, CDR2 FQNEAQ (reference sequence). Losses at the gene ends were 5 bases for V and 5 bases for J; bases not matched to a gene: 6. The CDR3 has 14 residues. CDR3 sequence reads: CASSESGTGYGYTF. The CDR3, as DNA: TGTGCCAGCAGCGAATCGGGGACAGGGTATGGCTACACCTTC.

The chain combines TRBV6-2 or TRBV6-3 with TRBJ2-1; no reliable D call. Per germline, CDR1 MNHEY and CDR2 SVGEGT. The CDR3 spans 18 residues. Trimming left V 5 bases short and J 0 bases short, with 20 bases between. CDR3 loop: CASSTNSLILSSYNEQFF. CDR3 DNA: TGTGCCAGCAGTACTAACAGTTTAATCCTGAGCTCCTACAATGAGCAGTTCTTC.

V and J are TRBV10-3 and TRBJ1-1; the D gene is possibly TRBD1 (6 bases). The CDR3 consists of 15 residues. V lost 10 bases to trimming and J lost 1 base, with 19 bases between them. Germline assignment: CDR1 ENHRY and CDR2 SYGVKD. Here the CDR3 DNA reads TGTGCCACCCAAGTCGCGGGACATTCGAACACTGAAGCTTTCTTT. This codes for CATQVAGHSNTEAFF.

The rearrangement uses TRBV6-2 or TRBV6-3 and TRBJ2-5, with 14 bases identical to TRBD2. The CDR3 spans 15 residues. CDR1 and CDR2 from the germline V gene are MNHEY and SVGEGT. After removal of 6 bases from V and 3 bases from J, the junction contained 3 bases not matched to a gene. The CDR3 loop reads CASRPGLAGEETQYF. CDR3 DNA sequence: TGTGCCAGCAGGCCGGGACTAGCGGGGGAAGAGACCCAGTACTTC.

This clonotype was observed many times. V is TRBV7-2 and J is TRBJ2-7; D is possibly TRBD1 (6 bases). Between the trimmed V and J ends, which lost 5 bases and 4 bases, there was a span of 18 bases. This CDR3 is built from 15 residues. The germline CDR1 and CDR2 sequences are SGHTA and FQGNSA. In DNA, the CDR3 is TGTGCCAGCAGCGTAAATCGGGACATAGGATACGAGCAGTACTTC. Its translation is CASSVNRDIGYEQYF.

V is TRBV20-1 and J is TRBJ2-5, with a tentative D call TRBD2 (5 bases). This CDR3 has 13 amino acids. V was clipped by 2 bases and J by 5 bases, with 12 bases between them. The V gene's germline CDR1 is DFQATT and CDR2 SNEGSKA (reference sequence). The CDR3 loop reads CSARSASLETQYF. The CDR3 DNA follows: TGCAGTGCTAGATCCGCTAGCCTGGAGACCCAGTACTTC.

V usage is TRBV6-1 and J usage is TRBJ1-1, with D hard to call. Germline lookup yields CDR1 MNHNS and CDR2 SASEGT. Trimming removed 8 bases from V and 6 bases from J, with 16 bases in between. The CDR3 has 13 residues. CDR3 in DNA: TGTGCCAGCCGCCCGGATTTGAGCGCTGAAGCTTTCTTT. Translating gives CASRPDLSAEAFF.

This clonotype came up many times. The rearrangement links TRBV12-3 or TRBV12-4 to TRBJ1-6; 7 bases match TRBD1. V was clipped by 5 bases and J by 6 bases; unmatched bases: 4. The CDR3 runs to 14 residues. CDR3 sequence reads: CASSPTGFNSPLHF. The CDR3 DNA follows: TGTGCCAGCAGTCCGACAGGGTTTAATTCACCCCTCCACTTT.

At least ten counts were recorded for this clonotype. This chain's CDR3 is CASSQGSGTLNEQFF. In DNA form, the CDR3 reads TGCGCCAGCAGCCAAGGGAGCGGGACCTTGAATGAGCAGTTCTTC. The chain has TRBV4-3 and TRBJ2-1, with TRBD2 matching over 7 bases. CDR1 is LGHNA and CDR2 is YSLEER in the germline V gene. This CDR3 has 15 amino acids. J lost 7 bases, V lost 1 base, and 7 bases had no gene match.

Here the CDR3 DNA reads TGTGCCAGCAGCTTAGATCGAGCAGGCAGCATCCCGTCTGGCTACACCTTC. Its protein is CASSLDRAGSIPSGYTF. V usage is TRBV11-2 and J usage is TRBJ1-2; D ambiguous. The ends were cut back, 0 bases at V and 7 bases at J, with 21 bases in the middle. From germline, CDR1 is SGHAT and CDR2 FQNNGV. The CDR3 runs to 17 residues.

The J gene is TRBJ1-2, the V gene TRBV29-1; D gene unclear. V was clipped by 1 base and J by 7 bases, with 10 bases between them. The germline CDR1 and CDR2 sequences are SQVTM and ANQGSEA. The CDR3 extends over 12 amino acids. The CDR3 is CSVEGGAGGYTF. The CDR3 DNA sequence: TGCAGCGTTGAAGGGGGTGCCGGTGGCTACACCTTC. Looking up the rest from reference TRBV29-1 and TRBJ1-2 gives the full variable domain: SAVISQKPSRDICQRGTSLTIQCQVDSQVTMMFWYRQQPGQSLTLIATANQGSEATYESGFVIDKFPISRPNLTFSTLTVSNMSPEDSSIYLCSVEGGAGGYTFGSGTRLTVV.

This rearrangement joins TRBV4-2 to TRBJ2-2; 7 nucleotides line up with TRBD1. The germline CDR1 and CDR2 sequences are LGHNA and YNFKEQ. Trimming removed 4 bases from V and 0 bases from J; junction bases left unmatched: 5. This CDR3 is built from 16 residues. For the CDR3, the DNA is TGTGCCAGCAGCCGAGCAGACAGGGCGAACACCGGGGAGCTGTTTTTT. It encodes CASSRADRANTGELFF.

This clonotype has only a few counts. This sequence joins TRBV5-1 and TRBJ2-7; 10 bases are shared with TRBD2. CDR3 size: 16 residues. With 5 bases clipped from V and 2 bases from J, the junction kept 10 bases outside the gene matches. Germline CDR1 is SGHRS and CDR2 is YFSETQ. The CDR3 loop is CASSFASSGRTYEQYF. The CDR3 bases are TGCGCCAGCAGTTTTGCCTCTAGCGGGAGAACCTACGAGCAGTACTTC.

The CDR3 DNA follows: TGTGCCAGCAGCTTACTTATTTCAGGGGGTGAGCAGTTCTTC. It specifies CASSLLISGGEQFF. The chain couples TRBV7-9 to TRBJ2-1; 7 positions agree with TRBD1. CDR1 SEHNR and CDR2 FQNEAQ come from the germline V gene (reference sequence). V gave up 2 bases and J gave up 9 bases; unmatched junction bases: 7. CDR3 size: 14 residues.

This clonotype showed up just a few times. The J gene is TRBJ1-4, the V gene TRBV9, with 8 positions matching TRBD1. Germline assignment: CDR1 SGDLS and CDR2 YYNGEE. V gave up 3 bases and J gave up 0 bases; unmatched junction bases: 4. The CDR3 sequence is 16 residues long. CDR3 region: CASSDRTGTTNEKLFF. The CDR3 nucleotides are TGTGCCAGCAGCGACCGGACAGGGACAACTAATGAAAAACTGTTTTTT.

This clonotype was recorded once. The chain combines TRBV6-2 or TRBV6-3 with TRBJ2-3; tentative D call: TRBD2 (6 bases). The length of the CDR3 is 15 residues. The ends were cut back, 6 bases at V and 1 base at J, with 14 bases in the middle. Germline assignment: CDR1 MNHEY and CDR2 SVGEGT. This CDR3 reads CASSLRGSGTDTQYF. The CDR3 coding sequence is TGTGCCAGCAGCCTACGGGGGAGCGGCACAGATACGCAGTATTTT.

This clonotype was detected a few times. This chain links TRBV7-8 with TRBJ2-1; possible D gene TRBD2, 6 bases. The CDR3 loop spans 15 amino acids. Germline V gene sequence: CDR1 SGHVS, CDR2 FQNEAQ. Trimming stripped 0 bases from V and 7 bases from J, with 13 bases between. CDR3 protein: CASSLAGGNWNEQFF. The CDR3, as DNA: TGTGCCAGCAGCTTAGCGGGCGGGAACTGGAATGAGCAGTTCTTC.